The 29 T cell receptor beta chains below come from one sample, sequenced in a study of CD8 T cells in Susac syndrome. Random hexamers served to reverse transcribe about 0.5 to 1 ug RNA. TCRdb analysed the immunoSEQ multiplex PCR reads with MiXCR anew, one entry per CDR3 protein. The sample holds 90,000 to 110,000 distinct CDR3 sequences, 95% to 98% seen once. Source material: CD4+ T cells from PBMCs. Source of these receptors: a human donor in good health.

The chain links TRBV6-4 to TRBJ2-3; D is possibly TRBD1 (6 bases). Germline V CDR1 and CDR2: MRHNA, SNTAGT. Trimming took 4 bases from V and 6 from J, leaving 17 bases between them. This CDR3 has 15 residues. In DNA, the CDR3 is TGTGCCAGCAGTGTGGGGAGACAGGCGATCGATACGCAGTATTTT. As protein: CASSVGRQAIDTQYF.

The chain is built from TRBV5-1 and TRBJ2-7, with D possibly matching TRBD2 (6 bases). V lost 6 bases and J 1 base, leaving 11 bases between the germline ends. CDR1 SGHRS and CDR2 YFSETQ come from the germline V gene. This CDR3 has 13 amino acids. CDR3 sequence (DNA): TGCGCCAGCAACTCCGGGACTTCCTACGAGCAGTACTTC. Translating gives CASNSGTSYEQYF.

V and J are TRBV4-1 and TRBJ2-7, with D hard to call. V lost 3 bases, J lost 2 bases, and 8 bases lay in between. The CDR3 length is 13 residues. Germline V lookup: CDR1 MGHRA, CDR2 YSYEKL. The CDR3 loop is CASSHDTTYEQYF. CDR3 DNA sequence: TGCGCCAGCAGCCACGACACCACCTACGAGCAGTACTTC.

The chain has TRBV18 and TRBJ2-7; D possibly corresponds to TRBD1 (6 bases). The V end was cut by 1 base, the J end by 5 bases, with 12 bases between. This CDR3 region has 14 residues. Germline V gene lookup returns CDR1 KGHSH and CDR2 LQKENI. The CDR3, as DNA: TGTGCCAGCTCACCACGGAACAGGGTTGACGAGCAGTACTTC. Its protein product is CASSPRNRVDEQYF.

The chain joins TRBV19 to TRBJ2-1; tentative D call: TRBD1 (6 bases). Germline CDR1 LNHDA, CDR2 SQIVND (reference sequence). V was clipped by 7 bases and J by 6 bases, with 13 bases between them. The CDR3 spans 13 residues. CDR3 in amino acids: CASNRVDSNEQFF. CDR3 coding DNA: TGTGCCAGTAATCGGGTGGACAGCAATGAGCAGTTCTTC.

This CDR3 is CASSDDPPGGAHNEQFF. The CDR3 coding sequence is TGTGCCAGCAGCGACGACCCGCCCGGGGGGGCCCACAATGAGCAGTTCTTC. The V call is TRBV9, the J call TRBJ2-1; 8 bases line up with TRBD2. This CDR3 has 17 residues. Trimming removed 3 bases from V and 5 bases from J; junction bases left unmatched: 13. Germline V gene sequence: CDR1 SGDLS, CDR2 YYNGEE.

The J gene is TRBJ2-1, the V gene TRBV5-1; a possible D gene is TRBD1 (6 bases). The CDR3 loop spans 13 amino acids. Germline V gives CDR1 SGHRS, CDR2 YFSETQ. Trimming took 4 bases from V and 6 from J, leaving 11 bases between them. CDR3 nucleotide sequence: TGCGCCAGCAGCCGATTAGGGGGCAATGAGCAGTTCTTC. Its protein product is CASSRLGGNEQFF.

This rearrangement joins TRBV3-1 to TRBJ1-5, with no clear D. V dropped 1 base and J dropped 5 bases, with 9 bases sitting between them. This CDR3 is 14 amino acids long. Germline lookup yields CDR1 LGHDT and CDR2 YNNKEL (reference sequence). CDR3 nucleotides: TGTGCCAGCAGCCAAGGTGGGGTCCATCAGCCCCAGCATTTT. This sequence encodes CASSQGGVHQPQHF.

This chain uses TRBV5-4 with TRBJ2-7; TRBD1 matches 8 bases. With V trimmed by 5 bases and J by 2 bases, 6 bases remained unmatched. Germline loops: CDR1 SGHNT, CDR2 YYREEE (reference sequence). This CDR3 region has 14 residues. CDR3 in amino acids: CASRGQGAPYEQYF. CDR3 DNA: TGTGCCAGCAGGGGGCAGGGGGCCCCCTACGAGCAGTACTTC.

J is TRBJ2-7 and V is TRBV6-1; D not resolved. Germline V gene sequence: CDR1 MNHNS, CDR2 SASEGT. This CDR3 has 12 amino acids. V shed 3 bases and J shed 3 bases, with 6 bases lying between them. In nucleotides, the CDR3 is TGTGCCAGCAGTGAGAGCATCTACGAGCAGTACTTC. This sequence encodes CASSESIYEQYF.

This chain links TRBV6-6 with TRBJ2-2, with a possible D match to TRBD2 (5 bases). V shed 6 bases and J shed 2 bases, with 13 bases lying between them. CDR1 MNHNY and CDR2 SVGAGI come from the germline V gene (reference sequence). The CDR3 length is 15 residues. The CDR3 protein is CASSHKRANTGELFF. The DNA of the CDR3 is TGTGCCAGCAGCCACAAGAGGGCCAACACCGGGGAGCTGTTTTTT.

The chain recombines TRBV9 with TRBJ1-6; D unclear. V was clipped by 0 bases and J by 7 bases, with 5 bases between them. CDR3 length: 13 residues. CDR1 is SGDLS and CDR2 is YYNGEE in the germline V gene. CDR3 protein: CASSVVPNSPLHF. CDR3 nucleotide sequence: TGTGCCAGCAGCGTAGTTCCAAATTCACCCCTCCACTTT.

The genes are TRBV3-1 and TRBJ2-3; TRBD2 might be the D (6 bases). V lost 1 base and J lost 3, with 20 bases in between. Germline V gene data show CDR1 as LGHDT and CDR2 as YNNKEL (reference sequence). The CDR3 spans 18 residues. CDR3 protein: CASSQGLVPGDQTDTQYF. CDR3 nucleotide sequence: TGTGCCAGCAGCCAAGGGCTCGTCCCGGGGGACCAGACAGATACGCAGTATTTT.

This chain uses TRBV2 with TRBJ2-7; 7 bases fit TRBD1. The CDR3 extends over 13 amino acids. Germline CDR1 SNHLY, CDR2 FYNNEI. The V and J ends lost 7 bases and 2 bases, in that order; junction bases with no gene match: 5. The CDR3 spells CASMRQGPYEQYF. The CDR3 nucleotides are TGTGCCAGCATGAGACAGGGACCCTACGAGCAGTACTTC.

The gene calls are TRBV24-1 and TRBJ1-4, with D perhaps TRBD1 (5 bases). Germline V gene sequence: CDR1 KGHDR, CDR2 SFDVKD. V was shortened by 7 bases and J by 6 bases, with 23 bases between the two germline ends. This CDR3 comprises 17 residues. The CDR3 region is CATSYTGTQTGDEKLFF. In nucleotides, the CDR3 is TGTGCCACCAGCTATACCGGGACCCAAACCGGGGATGAAAAACTGTTTTTT.

The CDR3 DNA follows: TGTGCCAGCAGCCAAGGCCGGCCCTATGGCTACACCTTC. Amino acid sequence: CASSQGRPYGYTF. The gene calls are TRBV3-1 and TRBJ1-2; D gene uncertain. CDR1 LGHDT and CDR2 YNNKEL come from the germline V gene (reference sequence). This CDR3 comprises 13 residues. The V gene lost 1 base and the J gene lost 4 bases, with 7 bases spanning the gap.

V usage is TRBV20-1 and J usage is TRBJ2-3, with 10 bases lining up with TRBD2. The CDR3 totals 15 residues. Germline V gene lookup returns CDR1 DFQATT and CDR2 SNEGSKA (reference sequence). J was trimmed by 10 bases and V by 0 bases; bases with no gene match: 10. The CDR3 DNA follows: TGCAGTGCTAGAGATAGGCTAGCGGGGGTTACGGCGCAGTATTTT. Protein sequence: CSARDRLAGVTAQYF.

The CDR3 is CASSLSVQRRGSYNEQFF. For the CDR3, the DNA is TGTGCCAGCAGCTTAAGTGTCCAGCGGCGTGGCTCCTACAATGAGCAGTTCTTC. V usage is TRBV7-3 and J usage is TRBJ2-1, with D maybe TRBD2 (5 bases). Trimming cost V 1 base and J 0 bases, with 16 bases left between them. CDR3 size: 18 residues. Looked up from germline, CDR1 is SGHTA and CDR2 is FQGTGA. The full variable domain, its missing parts supplied by reference TRBV7-3 and TRBJ2-1, is GAGVSQTPSNKVTEKGKYVELRCDPISGHTALYWYRQSLGQGPEFLIYFQGTGAADDSGLPNDRFFAVRPEGSVSTLKIQRTERGDSAVYLCASSLSVQRRGSYNEQFFGPGTRLTVL.

The V and J genes are TRBV7-2 and TRBJ2-3; TRBD1 might be the D (6 bases). Trimming cost V 1 base and J 5 bases, with 13 bases left between them. Germline loops: CDR1 SGHTA, CDR2 FQGNSA. The CDR3 is made up of 15 amino acids. This chain's CDR3 is CASSLEKQGKDTQYF. The CDR3 bases are TGTGCCAGCAGCTTAGAAAAGCAGGGGAAAGATACGCAGTATTTT.

The chain couples TRBV18 to TRBJ1-3; the match to TRBD1 covers 8 bases. CDR3 size: 15 residues. The germline V gene encodes CDR1 KGHSH and CDR2 LQKENI. J gave up 2 bases and V 6 bases, and 6 bases lay outside the gene matches. The CDR3 DNA reads TGTGCCAGCTCCCAGGGACAGGAGCCTGGAAACACCATATATTTT. Residues: CASSQGQEPGNTIYF.

The chain has TRBV9 and TRBJ2-3, with 7 bases fitting TRBD2. J was trimmed by 8 bases and V by 0 bases; bases with no gene match: 12. CDR3 length equals 16 residues. Germline V lookup: CDR1 SGDLS, CDR2 YYNGEE. The CDR3 sequence is CASSVAWRETHSTQYF. The CDR3 DNA is TGTGCCAGCAGCGTAGCCTGGCGGGAGACCCATTCTACGCAGTATTTT.

The chain employs TRBV7-9 and TRBJ2-3, with D perhaps TRBD1 (6 bases). Germline CDR1 reads SEHNR; CDR2 reads FQNEAQ (reference sequence). V lost 1 base, J lost 6 bases, and 11 bases lay in between. The CDR3 has 14 residues. The CDR3 nucleotides read TGTGCCAGCAGCTTAGGGGCAGGGGTGGATACGCAGTATTTT. Protein: CASSLGAGVDTQYF.

This chain joins TRBV4-3 and TRBJ2-1, with 11 bases that match TRBD1. The CDR3 has 17 amino acids. CDR1 is LGHNA and CDR2 is YSLEER in the germline V gene. Trimming cost V 1 base and J 6 bases; bases outside gene matches: 8. CDR3 sequence reads: CASSQAGTGGDLNEQFF. The CDR3 bases are TGCGCCAGCAGCCAAGCCGGGACAGGGGGGGACCTCAATGAGCAGTTCTTC.

The chain links TRBV15 to TRBJ2-2; D is perhaps TRBD2 (6 bases). Germline CDR1 and CDR2: LNHNV and YYDKDF (reference sequence). The CDR3 covers 14 residues. The V and J ends lost 6 bases and 5 bases respectively, with 13 bases between them. CDR3 in amino acids: CATSYGGNTGELFF. In DNA, the CDR3 is TGTGCCACCAGTTACGGAGGGAATACCGGGGAGCTGTTTTTT. Together with reference TRBV15 and TRBJ2-2, the CDR3 gives the full variable domain: DAMVIQNPRYQVTQFGKPVTLSCSQTLNHNVMYWYQQKSSQAPKLLFHYYDKDFNNEADTPDNFQSRRPNTSFCFLDIRSPGLGDTAMYLCATSYGGNTGELFFGEGSRLTVL.

This chain joins TRBV29-1 and TRBJ2-7, with 7 bases aligning to TRBD2. Germline V CDR1 and CDR2: SQVTM, ANQGSEA. This CDR3 spans 13 amino acids. V lost 7 bases and J lost 2; bases outside the gene matches: 8. The CDR3 reads CSAAGGGPYEQYF. In DNA form, the CDR3 reads TGCAGCGCCGCCGGGGGAGGGCCCTACGAGCAGTACTTC.

The chain recombines TRBV28 with TRBJ1-2; D is possibly TRBD1 (6 bases). Germline loops: CDR1 MDHEN, CDR2 SYDVKM. V was shortened by 4 bases and J by 2 bases, with 14 bases between the two germline ends. The CDR3 loop spans 15 amino acids. CDR3 sequence (DNA): TGTGCCAGCAGTTCGGGGGGGGCAGACAACTATGGCTACACCTTC. This codes for CASSSGGADNYGYTF.

The rearrangement links TRBV6-2 or TRBV6-3 to TRBJ2-7, with 12 bases that match TRBD2. Trimming took 9 bases from V and 2 from J; bases not matched to a gene: 5. CDR1 MNHEY and CDR2 SVGEGT come from the germline V gene. The CDR3 is made up of 14 amino acids. The CDR3 coding sequence is TGTGCCAGTCGGACTAGCGGGATTACCTACGAGCAGTACTTC. Protein: CASRTSGITYEQYF.

The chain combines TRBV6-2 or TRBV6-3 with TRBJ1-1; the D gene is possibly TRBD1 (5 bases). The CDR3 is 13 residues long. Per germline, CDR1 MNHEY and CDR2 SVGEGT. Trimming took off 7 bases at V and 3 bases at J, with 12 bases between the two ends. The CDR3 DNA is TGTGCCAGCACTTTCGGGGGATACACTGAAGCTTTCTTT. This gives the protein CASTFGGYTEAFF.

The chain combines TRBV27 with TRBJ2-2, with D unclear. This CDR3 comprises 11 residues. Germline CDR1 is MNHEY and CDR2 is SMNVEV (reference sequence). V shed 5 bases and J shed 3 bases, with 1 base lying between them. CDR3 DNA sequence: TGTGCCAGCAGTGACACCGGGGAGCTGTTTTTT. It translates to CASSDTGELFF.